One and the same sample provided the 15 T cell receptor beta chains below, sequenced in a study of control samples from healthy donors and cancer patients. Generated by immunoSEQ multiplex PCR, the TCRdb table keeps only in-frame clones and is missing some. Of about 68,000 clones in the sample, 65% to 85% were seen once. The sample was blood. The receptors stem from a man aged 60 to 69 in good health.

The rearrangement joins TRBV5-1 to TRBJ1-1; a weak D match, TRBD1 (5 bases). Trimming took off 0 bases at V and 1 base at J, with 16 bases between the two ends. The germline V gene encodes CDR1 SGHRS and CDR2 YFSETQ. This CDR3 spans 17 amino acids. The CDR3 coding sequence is TGCGCCAGCAGCTTGGATGATCGCGGGACGGGGAACACTGAAGCTTTCTTT. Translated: CASSLDDRGTGNTEAFF.

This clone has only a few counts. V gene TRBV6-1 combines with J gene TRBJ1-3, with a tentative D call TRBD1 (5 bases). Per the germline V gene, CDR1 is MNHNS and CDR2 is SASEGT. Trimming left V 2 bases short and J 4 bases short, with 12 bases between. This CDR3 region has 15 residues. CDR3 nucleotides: TGTGCCAGCAGTGAAAGCGGGGGTTGGGGAAACACCATATATTTT. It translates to CASSESGGWGNTIYF.

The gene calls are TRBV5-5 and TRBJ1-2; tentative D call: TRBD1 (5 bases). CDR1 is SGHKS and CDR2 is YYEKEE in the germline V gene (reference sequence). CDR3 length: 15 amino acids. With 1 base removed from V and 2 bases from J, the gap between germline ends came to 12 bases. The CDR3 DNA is TGTGCCAGCAGCTTGAGCGGGACCGAGAACTATGGCTACACCTTC. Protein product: CASSLSGTENYGYTF.

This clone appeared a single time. The CDR3 DNA reads as TGTGCCACCAGCAGAGTTAAAACCGGGGAGCTGTTTTTT. This encodes CATSRVKTGELFF. This sequence joins TRBV15 and TRBJ2-2, with D unresolved. CDR3 length: 13 residues. Per germline, CDR1 LNHNV and CDR2 YYDKDF (reference sequence). Trimming cost V 1 base and J 5 bases, with 5 bases left between them.

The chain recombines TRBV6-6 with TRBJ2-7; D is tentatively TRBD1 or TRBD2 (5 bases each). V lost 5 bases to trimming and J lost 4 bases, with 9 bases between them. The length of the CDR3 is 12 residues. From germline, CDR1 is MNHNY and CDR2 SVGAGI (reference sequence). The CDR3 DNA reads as TGTGCCAGCAGTGAGGGGAGATACGAGCAGTACTTC. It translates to CASSEGRYEQYF.

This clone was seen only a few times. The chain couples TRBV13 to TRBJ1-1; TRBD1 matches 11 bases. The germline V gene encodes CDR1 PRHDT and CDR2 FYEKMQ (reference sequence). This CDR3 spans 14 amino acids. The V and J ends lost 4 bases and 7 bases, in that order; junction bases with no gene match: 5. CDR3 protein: CASSSQDRGLEAFF. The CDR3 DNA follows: TGTGCCAGCAGCTCCCAGGACAGGGGGCTTGAAGCTTTCTTT. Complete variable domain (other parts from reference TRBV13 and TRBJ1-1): AAGVIQSPRHLIKEKRETATLKCYPIPRHDTVYWYQQGPGQDPQFLISFYEKMQSDKGSIPDRFSAQQFSDYHSELNMSSLELGDSALYFCASSSQDRGLEAFFGQGTRLTVV.

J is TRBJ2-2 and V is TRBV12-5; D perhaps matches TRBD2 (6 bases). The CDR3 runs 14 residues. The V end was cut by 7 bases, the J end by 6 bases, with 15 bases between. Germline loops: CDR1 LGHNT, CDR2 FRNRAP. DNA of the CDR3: TGTGCTAGTGCCCCAAGCGGGTCCGCCGGGGAGCTGTTTTTT. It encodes CASAPSGSAGELFF.

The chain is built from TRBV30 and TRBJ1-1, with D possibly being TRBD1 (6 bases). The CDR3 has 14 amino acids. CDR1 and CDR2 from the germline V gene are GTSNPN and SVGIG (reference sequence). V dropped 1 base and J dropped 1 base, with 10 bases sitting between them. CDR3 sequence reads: CAWSAGAENTEAFF. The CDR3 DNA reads TGTGCCTGGAGTGCAGGGGCAGAGAACACTGAAGCTTTCTTT.

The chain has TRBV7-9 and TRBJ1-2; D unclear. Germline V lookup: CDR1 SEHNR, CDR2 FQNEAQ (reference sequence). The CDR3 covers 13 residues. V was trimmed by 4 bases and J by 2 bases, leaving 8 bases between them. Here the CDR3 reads CASSSTENYGYTF. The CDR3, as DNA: TGTGCCAGCAGCTCGACGGAGAACTATGGCTACACCTTC.

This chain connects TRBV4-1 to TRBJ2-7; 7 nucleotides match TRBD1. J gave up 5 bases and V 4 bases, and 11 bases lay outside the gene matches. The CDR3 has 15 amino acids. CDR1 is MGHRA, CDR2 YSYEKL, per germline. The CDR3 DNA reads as TGCGCCAGCAGCCGAACCGGGCTAGGGGGCGACGAGCAGTACTTC. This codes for CASSRTGLGGDEQYF.

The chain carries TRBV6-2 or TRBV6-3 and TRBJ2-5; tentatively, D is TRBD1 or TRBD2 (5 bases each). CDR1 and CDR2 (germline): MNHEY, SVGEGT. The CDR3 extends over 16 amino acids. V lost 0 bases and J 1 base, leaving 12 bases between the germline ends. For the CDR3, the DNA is TGTGCCAGCAGTTACTCGGGGGAAACTTTCCAAGAGACCCAGTACTTC. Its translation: CASSYSGETFQETQYF.

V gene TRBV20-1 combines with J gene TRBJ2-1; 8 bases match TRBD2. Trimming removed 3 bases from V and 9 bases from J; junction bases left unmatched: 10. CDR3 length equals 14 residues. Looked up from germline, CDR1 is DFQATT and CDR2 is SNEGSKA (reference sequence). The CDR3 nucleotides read TGCAGTGCTAGTCCGAGCGGGAGTCACCGTGAGCAGTTCTTC. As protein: CSASPSGSHREQFF.

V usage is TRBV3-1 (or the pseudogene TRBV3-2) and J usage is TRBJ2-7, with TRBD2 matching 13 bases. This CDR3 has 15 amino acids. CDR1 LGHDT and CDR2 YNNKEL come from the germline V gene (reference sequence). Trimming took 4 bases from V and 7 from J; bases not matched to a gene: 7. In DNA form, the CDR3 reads TGTGCCAGCAGCCGAGGGACTAGCGGGGCGGGAGAGCAGTACTTC. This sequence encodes CASSRGTSGAGEQYF.

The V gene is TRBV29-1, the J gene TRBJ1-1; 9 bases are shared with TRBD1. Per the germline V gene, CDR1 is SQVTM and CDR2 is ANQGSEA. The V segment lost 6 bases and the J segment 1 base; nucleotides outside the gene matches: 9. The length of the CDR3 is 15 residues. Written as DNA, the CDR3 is TGCAGCGTCCCAAAACAGGGGGCTCCGAACACTGAAGCTTTCTTT. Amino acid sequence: CSVPKQGAPNTEAFF.

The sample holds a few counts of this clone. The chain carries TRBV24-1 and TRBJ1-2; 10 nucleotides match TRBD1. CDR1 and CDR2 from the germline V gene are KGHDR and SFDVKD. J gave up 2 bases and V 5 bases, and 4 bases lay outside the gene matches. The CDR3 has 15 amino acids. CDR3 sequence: CATSVGQGLNYGYTF. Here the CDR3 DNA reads TGTGCCACCAGTGTGGGACAGGGGTTGAACTATGGCTACACCTTC.